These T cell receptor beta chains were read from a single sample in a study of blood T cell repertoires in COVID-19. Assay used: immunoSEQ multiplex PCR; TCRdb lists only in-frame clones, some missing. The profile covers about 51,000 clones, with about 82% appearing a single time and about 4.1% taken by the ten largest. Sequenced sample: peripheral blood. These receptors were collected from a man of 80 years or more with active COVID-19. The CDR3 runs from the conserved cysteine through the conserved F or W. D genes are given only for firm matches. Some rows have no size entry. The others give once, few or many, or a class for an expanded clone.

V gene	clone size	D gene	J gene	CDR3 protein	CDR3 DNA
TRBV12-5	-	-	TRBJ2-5	CASGSGETQYF	TGTGCTAGTGGTTCGGGAGAGACCCAGTACTTC
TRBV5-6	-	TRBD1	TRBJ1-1	CASRFGQANTEAFF	TGTGCCAGCAGATTCGGACAGGCGAACACTGAAGCTTTCTTT
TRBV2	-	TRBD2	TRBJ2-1	CASSGLAVTNEQFF	TGTGCCAGCAGCGGACTAGCGGTTACAAATGAGCAGTTCTTC
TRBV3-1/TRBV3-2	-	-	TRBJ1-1	CASSQQGSNTEAFF	TGTGCCAGCAGCCAACAGGGATCGAACACTGAAGCTTTCTTT
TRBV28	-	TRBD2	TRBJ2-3	CASGFGGSDTQYF	TGTGCCAGCGGCTTCGGGGGGTCAGATACGCAGTATTTT
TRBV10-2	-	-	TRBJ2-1	CASSEYPINNEQFF	TGCGCCAGCAGTGAGTATCCCATCAACAATGAGCAGTTCTTC
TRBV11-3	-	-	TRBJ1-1	CASSLKVEAEAFF	TGTGCCAGCAGCTTAAAGGTAGAGGCTGAAGCTTTCTTT
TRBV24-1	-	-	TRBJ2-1	CATSDLRQGMGNEQFF	TGTGCCACCAGTGATTTACGGCAGGGGATGGGCAATGAGCAGTTCTTC
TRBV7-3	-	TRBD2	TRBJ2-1	CASSLTPGLAGAGSYNEQFF	TGTGCCAGCAGCTTAACGCCGGGACTAGCGGGTGCAGGCTCCTACAATGAGCAGTTCTTC
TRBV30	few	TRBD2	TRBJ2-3	CAWTPAGGRRDTQYF	TGTGCCTGGACTCCGGCGGGGGGTAGGAGAGATACGCAGTATTTT
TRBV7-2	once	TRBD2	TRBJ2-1	CASSFLAGAVEQFF	TGTGCCAGCAGCTTTCTAGCGGGAGCGGTTGAGCAGTTCTTC
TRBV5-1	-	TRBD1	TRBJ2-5	CASSLNRGETQYF	TGCGCCAGCAGTCTCAACAGGGGGGAGACCCAGTACTTC
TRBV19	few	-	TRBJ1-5	CASSIDANQPQHF	TGTGCCAGTAGTATAGATGCGAATCAGCCCCAGCATTTT
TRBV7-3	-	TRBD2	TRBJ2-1	CASSPLATDYNEQFF	TGTGCCAGCAGCCCACTAGCGACTGACTACAATGAGCAGTTCTTC
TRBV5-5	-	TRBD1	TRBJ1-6	CASSPGQGYNSPLHF	TGTGCCAGCAGCCCCGGACAGGGCTATAATTCACCCCTCCACTTT
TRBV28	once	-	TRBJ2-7	CASSSTAVGGYEQYF	TGTGCCAGCAGTTCCACAGCGGTCGGGGGCTACGAGCAGTACTTC
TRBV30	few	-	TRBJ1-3	CAWRGASSGNTIYF	TGTGCCTGGAGGGGAGCCAGCTCTGGAAACACCATATATTTT
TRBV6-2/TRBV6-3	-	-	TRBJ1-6	CASSSGGSSYNSPLHF	TGTGCCAGCAGTTCCGGTGGGAGCTCCTATAATTCACCCCTCCACTTT
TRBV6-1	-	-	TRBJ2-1	CASSEIGNRVIQQFF	TGTGCCAGCAGTGAAATCGGGAATCGGGTCATCCAGCAGTTCTTC
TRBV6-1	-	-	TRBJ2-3	CASSETAGSSTDTQYF	TGTGCCAGCAGTGAAACGGCGGGGTCTAGCACAGATACGCAGTATTTT
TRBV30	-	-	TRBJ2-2	CAWRRGIGELFF	TGTGCCTGGAGACGGGGTATCGGGGAGCTGTTTTTT
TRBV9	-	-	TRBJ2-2	CASSAAGKNTGELFF	TGTGCCAGCAGCGCGGCGGGTAAGAACACCGGGGAGCTGTTTTTT
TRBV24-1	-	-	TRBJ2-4	CATSDWRAKNIQYF	TGTGCCACCAGTGATTGGCGGGCCAAAAACATTCAGTACTTC
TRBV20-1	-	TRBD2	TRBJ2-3	CSASSGRLTDTQYF	TGCAGTGCTAGTAGCGGGAGGTTAACAGATACGCAGTATTTT
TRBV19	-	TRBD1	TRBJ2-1	CASSTSLGQGYNEQFF	TGTGCCAGTAGCACGTCGTTGGGACAGGGGTACAATGAGCAGTTCTTC